Reported below is one TCR beta chain. Its antigen is still unknown. This entry belongs to a study of breast tumors, draining lymph nodes, adjacent tissues. Axillary draining lymph nodes of breast cancer patients supplied the node samples. Study observations and caveats: Compared with basal-like, luminal-like tumors shared significantly more repertoire with nontumor tissue. Data only fit, rather than demonstrated, lymph node origin of most tumor T cells. Most tumor T cells seemingly derive from lymph node, then expand in tumor. Tumors had less TCR diversity than lymph nodes, more than nontumor tissue.

CDR1 and CDR2 (germline): SGHVS, FQNEAQ. The CDR3 totals 12 residues. Trimming took 5 bases from V and 8 from J, leaving 12 bases between them. TCRdb reprocessed the multiplex PCR reads via MiXCR and lists one record per CDR3 protein. The sample contains 200,000 or so distinct CDR3 sequences, about 32% of which appear only once. This TCR came from a female donor with breast cancer. Some clones in this sample may be carry-over from other donors' samples. Sequenced material: axillary lymph node tissue. The J gene is TRBJ1-2, the V gene TRBV7-8; weak D call: TRBD1 (5 bases). The DNA for the CDR3 is TGTGCCAGCAGCCAGACAGCTACGGGCTACACCTTC. Translated, it gives CASSQTATGYTF.